Listed below are T cell receptor beta chains from one sample, sequenced in a study of T cell changes during pregnancy in multiple sclerosis. Using immunoSEQ multiplex PCR, the repertoire was profiled, and TCRdb retains in-frame clones only, with some absent. The sample includes 50,000 or so clones, approximately 90% of them seen just once. Sequencing was performed on CD4+ T cells from peripheral blood mononuclear cells, taken before pregnancy. The receptor source for this set is a female donor with multiple sclerosis, enrolled in a pregnancy study. Both conserved end residues are part of each CDR3. The D gene is left open where the match is weak. Size values are once, few and many counts, or a class for expanded clones, and some rows have none.

>TRBD1|TRBV27|TRBJ1-2|.
CASSSLGTGPGYTF
TGTGCCAGCAGTTCCCTCGGGACAGGGCCTGGCTACACCTTC
>TRBD1|TRBV9|TRBJ1-1|.
CASSVGAGGQNTEAFF
TGTGCCAGCAGCGTGGGGGCAGGGGGCCAGAACACTGAAGCTTTCTTT
>.|TRBV4-1|TRBJ2-1|.
CASSQEPGRGAYNEQFF
TGCGCCAGCAGCCAAGAACCCGGCAGGGGGGCCTACAATGAGCAGTTCTTC
>TRBD1|TRBV19|TRBJ2-7|few
CASTPTGAYEQYF
TGTGCCAGTACCCCGACAGGGGCCTACGAGCAGTACTTC
>.|TRBV7-8|TRBJ2-7|.
CASSFQGWSGNEQYF
TGTGCCAGCAGCTTTCAGGGGTGGTCGGGAAACGAGCAGTACTTC
>.|TRBV5-1|TRBJ1-5|.
CASTPRRGNQPQHF
TGCGCCAGCACCCCCCGCCGGGGCAATCAGCCCCAGCATTTT
>TRBD1|TRBV9|TRBJ2-3|.
CASSVATGTGRDTQYF
TGTGCCAGCAGCGTAGCTACCGGGACAGGGCGGGATACGCAGTATTTT
>TRBD1|TRBV9|TRBJ2-7|.
CASTARQGAIGEQYF
TGTGCCAGCACCGCTCGGCAGGGGGCCATCGGCGAGCAGTACTTC
>TRBD1|TRBV6-1|TRBJ2-1|.
CATLLRTGRNEQFF
TGTGCCACCCTATTGAGGACAGGACGCAATGAGCAGTTCTTC
>.|TRBV10-1|TRBJ2-3|.
CASGAGDTQYF
TGCGCCAGCGGAGCGGGAGATACGCAGTATTTT
>.|TRBV4-2|TRBJ2-1|.
CASSRDIQGNEQFF
TGTGCCAGCAGCCGAGACATACAGGGTAATGAGCAGTTCTTC
>.|TRBV6-1|TRBJ2-7|.
CASSRAGQTYEQYF
TGTGCCAGCAGTAGAGCGGGCCAAACCTACGAGCAGTACTTC
>.|TRBV6-4|TRBJ2-1|.
CASSDTVRTSKFF
TGTGCCAGCAGTGACACTGTACGGACATCGAAGTTCTTC
>.|TRBV6-1|TRBJ2-1|.
CASRPPGLSYNEQFF
TGTGCCAGCAGACCACCGGGACTGTCATACAATGAGCAGTTCTTC
>TRBD2|TRBV6-5|TRBJ2-1|.
CASSYSRREGEQFF
TGTGCCAGCAGTTACTCGCGGCGGGAGGGCGAGCAGTTCTTC
>TRBD1|TRBV9|TRBJ1-2|few
CASTRQGMFGGYTF
TGTGCCAGCACCAGACAGGGGATGTTCGGTGGCTACACCTTC
>TRBD1|TRBV4-3|TRBJ2-7|.
CASSQTQTGTSEQYF
TGCGCCAGCAGCCAAACGCAGACAGGGACCAGCGAGCAGTACTTC
>.|TRBV11-2|TRBJ2-5|.
CASSGIRGRGETQYF
TGTGCCAGCAGCGGAATTAGGGGGAGAGGGGAGACCCAGTACTTC
>.|TRBV27|TRBJ2-7|.
CASSFGGARDEQYF
TGTGCCAGCAGTTTTGGGGGGGCGCGTGACGAGCAGTACTTC
>.|TRBV1|TRBJ1-3|.
CTSSQADSSGNTIYF
TGCACCAGCAGCCAAGCGGACAGCTCTGGAAACACCATATATTTT
>.|TRBV21-1|TRBJ2-7|.
CASSKPRHQDGTWGDFYEQYF
TGTGCCAGCAGCAAGCCCCGCCACCAGGACGGGACCTGGGGGGATTTCTACGAGCAGTACTTC
>.|TRBV7-2|TRBJ1-5|.
CASSQGRPGQPQHF
TGTGCCAGCAGCCAAGGCCGTCCGGGGCAGCCCCAGCATTTT
>.|TRBV10-1|TRBJ2-5|.
CASSESGRTGETQYF
TGCGCCAGCAGTGAGTCCGGGCGTACAGGGGAGACCCAGTACTTC
>.|TRBV28|TRBJ2-7|.
CASTDRNTYEQYF
TGTGCCAGTACAGACAGAAACACCTACGAGCAGTACTTC
>TRBD2|TRBV30|TRBJ2-7|.
CAWRAGTSGNYEQYF
TGTGCCTGGAGGGCCGGGACTAGCGGGAACTACGAGCAGTACTTC
>.|TRBV9|TRBJ1-5|.
CASSLGGAYNQPQHF
TGTGCCAGCAGTCTAGGGGGGGCATATAATCAGCCCCAGCATTTT
>TRBD1|TRBV15|TRBJ2-3|.
CATAEAGGATDTQYF
TGTGCCACAGCAGAGGCAGGGGGAGCGACAGATACGCAGTATTTT
>.|TRBV10-1|TRBJ2-5|.
CASSDGAATQYF
TGCGCCAGCAGTGATGGGGCTGCGACCCAGTACTTC
>.|TRBV27|TRBJ2-2|.
CASSVTQGSGELFF
TGTGCCAGCAGTGTAACCCAGGGATCCGGGGAGCTGTTTTTT
>.|TRBV18|TRBJ1-2|.
CASSPRADNHTF
TGTGCCAGCTCACCACGGGCGGACAACCACACCTTC
>TRBD1|TRBV18|TRBJ2-5|.
CASSRSGGQETQYF
TGTGCCAGCTCACGCTCAGGGGGACAAGAGACCCAGTACTTC
>.|TRBV28|TRBJ1-5|.
CASRMSSSSNQPQHF
TGTGCCAGCAGGATGTCTAGCTCTAGCAATCAGCCCCAGCATTTT
>TRBD1|TRBV2|TRBJ1-5|.
CASRKGGGQPQHF
TGTGCCAGCAGGAAAGGGGGCGGGCAGCCCCAGCATTTT
>.|TRBV14|TRBJ1-1|.
CASSQDRSGRAFF
TGTGCCAGCAGCCAAGATAGGTCGGGGAGAGCTTTCTTT
>TRBD2|TRBV5-1|TRBJ2-1|.
CASSFDPWAGAPYNEQFF
TGCGCCAGCAGCTTCGATCCTTGGGCGGGAGCTCCCTACAATGAGCAGTTCTTC
>.|TRBV5-1|TRBJ1-1|once
CASSLTGKDTEAFF
TGCGCCAGCAGCTTGACAGGGAAGGACACTGAAGCTTTCTTT
>.|TRBV6-1|TRBJ2-3|.
CASSRVPYTDTQYF
TGTGCCAGCAGCCGAGTCCCGTACACAGATACGCAGTATTTT